The present T cell receptor beta chain was sequenced within a study of blood T cell repertoires in COVID-19. Study as a whole: Material from acute and convalescent COVID-19 was sourced from the United States, Italy and Spain.

This CDR3 contains 15 residues. With 1 base clipped from V and 3 bases from J, the junction kept 5 bases outside the gene matches. The germline V gene has CDR1 LGHNA and CDR2 YSLEER. Libraries were prepared by immunoSEQ multiplex PCR; TCRdb keeps only in-frame clonotypes and omits some of them. The table lists around 72,000 clones, 80% to 90% of them singletons. Sequences were obtained from peripheral blood. This sequence joins TRBV4-3 and TRBJ1-2, with TRBD1 matching over 7 bases. The TCR sequence derives from a man aged 50-59 years with active COVID-19. For the CDR3, the DNA is TGCGCCAGCAGCCAAGCGGGCAGGGGGGACTATGGCTACACCTTC. Translating it yields CASSQAGRGDYGYTF.